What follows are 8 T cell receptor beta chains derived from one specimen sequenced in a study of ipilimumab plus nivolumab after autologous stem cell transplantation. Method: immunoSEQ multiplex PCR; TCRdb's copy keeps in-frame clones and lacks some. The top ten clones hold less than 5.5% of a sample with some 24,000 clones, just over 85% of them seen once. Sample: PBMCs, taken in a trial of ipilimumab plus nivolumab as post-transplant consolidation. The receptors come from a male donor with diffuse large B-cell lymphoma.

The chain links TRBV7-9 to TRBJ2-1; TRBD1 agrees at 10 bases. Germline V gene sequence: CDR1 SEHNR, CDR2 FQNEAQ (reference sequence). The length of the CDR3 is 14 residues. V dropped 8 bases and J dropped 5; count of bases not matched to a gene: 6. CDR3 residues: CASPTGTGDNEQFF. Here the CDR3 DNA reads TGTGCCAGCCCCACCGGGACAGGGGACAATGAGCAGTTCTTC.

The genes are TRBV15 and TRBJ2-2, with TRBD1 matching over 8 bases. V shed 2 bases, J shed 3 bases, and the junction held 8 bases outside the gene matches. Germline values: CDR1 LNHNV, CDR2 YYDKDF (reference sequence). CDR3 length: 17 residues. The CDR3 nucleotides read TGTGCCACCAGCAGATCCAGGGGGCTTCTCCACACCGGGGAGCTGTTTTTT. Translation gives CATSRSRGLLHTGELFF.

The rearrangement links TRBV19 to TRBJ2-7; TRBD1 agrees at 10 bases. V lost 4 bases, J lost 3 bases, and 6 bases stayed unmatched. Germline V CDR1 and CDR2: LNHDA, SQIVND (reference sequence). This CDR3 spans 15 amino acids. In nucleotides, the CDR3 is TGTGCCAGTAGTACCCAAAGGACAGGGGGCTACGAGCAGTACTTC. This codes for CASSTQRTGGYEQYF.

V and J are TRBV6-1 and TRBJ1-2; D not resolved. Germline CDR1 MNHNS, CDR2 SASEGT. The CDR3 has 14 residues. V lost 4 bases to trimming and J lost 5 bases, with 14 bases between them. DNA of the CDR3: TGTGCCAGCAGTGGAACCGTACCGGATTATGGCTACACCTTC. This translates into CASSGTVPDYGYTF.

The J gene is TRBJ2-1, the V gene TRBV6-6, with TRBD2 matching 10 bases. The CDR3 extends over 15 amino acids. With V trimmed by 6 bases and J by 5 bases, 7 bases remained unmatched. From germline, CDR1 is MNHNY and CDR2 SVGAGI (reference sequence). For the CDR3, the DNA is TGTGCCAGCAGCCTCGGACTAGCGGCGCACAATGAGCAGTTCTTC. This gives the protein CASSLGLAAHNEQFF.

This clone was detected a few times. CDR3 residues: CASTDSTNTEAFF. The DNA for the CDR3 is TGTGCCAGCACCGACAGTACGAACACTGAAGCTTTCTTT. This chain connects TRBV7-9 to TRBJ1-1; tentative D call: TRBD1 (5 bases). Germline loops: CDR1 SEHNR, CDR2 FQNEAQ (reference sequence). Trimming took off 7 bases at V and 1 base at J, with 10 bases between the two ends. CDR3 length equals 13 residues.

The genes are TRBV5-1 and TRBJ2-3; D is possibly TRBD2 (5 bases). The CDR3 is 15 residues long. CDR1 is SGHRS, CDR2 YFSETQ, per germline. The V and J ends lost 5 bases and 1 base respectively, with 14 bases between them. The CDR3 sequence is CASSTGLAGTDTQYF. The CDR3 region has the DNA TGCGCCAGCAGTACGGGGTTGGCAGGCACAGATACGCAGTATTTT.

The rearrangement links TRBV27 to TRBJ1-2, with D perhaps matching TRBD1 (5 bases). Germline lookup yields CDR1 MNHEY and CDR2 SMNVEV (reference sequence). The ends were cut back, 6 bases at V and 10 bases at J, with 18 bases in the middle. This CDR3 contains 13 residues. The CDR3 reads CASRLTTGTFYTF. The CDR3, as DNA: TGTGCCAGCAGGCTAACTACCGGGACCTTCTACACCTTC.